The rows below give T cell receptor beta chains drawn from one sample of a study of CD8 T cells in Susac syndrome. One entry per CDR3 protein results from TCRdb running MiXCR on the immunoSEQ multiplex PCR reads. The data contain approximately 150,000 distinct CDR3 sequences, roughly 94% of them seen just once; the ten biggest clones take up 0.09% to 0.1%. Sample: CD4+ T cells from PBMCs. The receptors were gathered from a human donor with multiple sclerosis. The CDR3 runs from the conserved cysteine through the conserved F or W. A D gene is named only where the DNA matches it firmly. For some rows the clone size is stated as once, few or many, or as a class when expanded; others skip it.

CDR3 protein: CASSLAGTSGSKEQYF
CDR3 DNA: TGTGCCAGCAGCCTGGCCGGGACTAGCGGGAGTAAGGAGCAGTACTTC
D gene: TRBD2
clone size: -
J gene: TRBJ2-7
V gene: TRBV14

CDR3 protein: CASSPEWSYTF
CDR3 DNA: TGTGCCAGCAGCCCGGAGTGGAGCTACACCTTC
D gene: -
clone size: -
J gene: TRBJ1-2
V gene: TRBV7-9

CDR3 protein: CASSYPHGNTIYF
CDR3 DNA: TGTGCCAGCAGTTATCCCCATGGAAACACCATATATTTT
D gene: -
clone size: once
J gene: TRBJ1-3
V gene: TRBV6-2/TRBV6-3

CDR3 protein: CAWSGFGGYTF
CDR3 DNA: TGTGCCTGGAGTGGGTTTGGTGGCTACACCTTC
D gene: -
clone size: -
J gene: TRBJ1-2
V gene: TRBV30

CDR3 protein: CASSLTGLEQFF
CDR3 DNA: TGCGCCAGCAGCTTAACAGGGCTTGAGCAGTTCTTC
D gene: -
clone size: -
J gene: TRBJ2-1
V gene: TRBV4-1

CDR3 protein: CASSQTGSSGNTIYF
CDR3 DNA: TGTGCCAGCAGCCAAACAGGGAGCTCTGGAAACACCATATATTTT
D gene: -
clone size: once
J gene: TRBJ1-3
V gene: TRBV4-2

CDR3 protein: CASSFGELQETQYF
CDR3 DNA: TGCGCCAGCAGCTTTGGAGAATTGCAAGAGACCCAGTACTTC
D gene: -
clone size: -
J gene: TRBJ2-5
V gene: TRBV5-1

CDR3 protein: CASSPGLAGGGKIETQYF
CDR3 DNA: TGTGCCAGCAGTCCCGGACTAGCGGGAGGGGGTAAGATCGAGACCCAGTACTTC
D gene: TRBD2
clone size: -
J gene: TRBJ2-5
V gene: TRBV27

CDR3 protein: CSVGFGLAADTQYF
CDR3 DNA: TGCAGCGTTGGGTTCGGACTAGCGGCAGATACGCAGTATTTT
D gene: TRBD2
clone size: -
J gene: TRBJ2-3
V gene: TRBV29-1

CDR3 protein: CASSFSTSLPYEQYF
CDR3 DNA: TGCGCCAGCAGCTTCAGTACCTCCCTACCCTACGAGCAGTACTTC
D gene: -
clone size: -
J gene: TRBJ2-7
V gene: TRBV5-1

CDR3 protein: CASTTIGNEQFF
CDR3 DNA: TGTGCCAGCACGACTATCGGAAATGAGCAGTTCTTC
D gene: -
clone size: -
J gene: TRBJ2-1
V gene: TRBV12-3/TRBV12-4

CDR3 protein: CASGRQGAIPYNEQFF
CDR3 DNA: TGTGCCAGCGGAAGACAGGGGGCGATCCCCTACAATGAGCAGTTCTTC
D gene: TRBD1
clone size: -
J gene: TRBJ2-1
V gene: TRBV27

CDR3 protein: CASSSIGTEAFF
CDR3 DNA: TGTGCCAGCAGTTCAATCGGCACTGAAGCTTTCTTT
D gene: -
clone size: -
J gene: TRBJ1-1
V gene: TRBV27

CDR3 protein: CAISESNQPQHF
CDR3 DNA: TGTGCCATCAGTGAGTCGAACCAGCCCCAGCATTTT
D gene: -
clone size: -
J gene: TRBJ1-5
V gene: TRBV10-3

CDR3 protein: CSVEESRSFEQYF
CDR3 DNA: TGCAGCGTTGAAGAGTCACGTAGTTTCGAGCAGTACTTC
D gene: -
clone size: -
J gene: TRBJ2-7
V gene: TRBV29-1

CDR3 protein: CASSWSPFTPLHF
CDR3 DNA: TGTGCCAGCAGTTGGTCTCCCTTCACACCCCTCCACTTT
D gene: -
clone size: -
J gene: TRBJ1-6
V gene: TRBV27

CDR3 protein: CASRYRGAGANVLTF
CDR3 DNA: TGTGCCAGCAGGTATAGAGGGGCTGGGGCCAACGTCCTGACTTTC
D gene: -
clone size: -
J gene: TRBJ2-6
V gene: TRBV13

CDR3 protein: CASSPRGPSGNEQFF
CDR3 DNA: TGTGCCAGCAGCCCCCGGGGCCCCTCAGGCAATGAGCAGTTCTTC
D gene: -
clone size: -
J gene: TRBJ2-1
V gene: TRBV7-2

CDR3 protein: CAWIRGSSYNEQFF
CDR3 DNA: TGTGCCTGGATTAGGGGTAGCTCCTACAATGAGCAGTTCTTC
D gene: -
clone size: -
J gene: TRBJ2-1
V gene: TRBV30

CDR3 protein: CASTFNGIEQFF
CDR3 DNA: TGTGCCAGCACCTTCAACGGGATTGAGCAGTTCTTC
D gene: -
clone size: -
J gene: TRBJ2-1
V gene: TRBV11-1

CDR3 protein: CASSFFTGTGELFF
CDR3 DNA: TGTGCCAGCAGCTTTTTCACAGGGACCGGGGAGCTGTTTTTT
D gene: -
clone size: -
J gene: TRBJ2-2
V gene: TRBV7-9

CDR3 protein: CASNLAGRYNEQFF
CDR3 DNA: TGTGCCAGCAACCTAGCGGGGCGGTACAATGAGCAGTTCTTC
D gene: TRBD2
clone size: few
J gene: TRBJ2-1
V gene: TRBV7-2

CDR3 protein: CASSRTALRVGELFF
CDR3 DNA: TGTGCCAGCAGTCGGACGGCCCTTCGCGTGGGGGAGCTGTTTTTT
D gene: -
clone size: -
J gene: TRBJ2-2
V gene: TRBV27

CDR3 protein: CASRQTGEGYNEQFF
CDR3 DNA: TGTGCCAGCAGACAGACGGGAGAGGGGTACAATGAGCAGTTCTTC
D gene: -
clone size: -
J gene: TRBJ2-1
V gene: TRBV6-4

CDR3 protein: CASSPWTGFNYGYTF
CDR3 DNA: TGTGCCAGCAGCCCTTGGACAGGGTTTAACTATGGCTACACCTTC
D gene: TRBD1
clone size: once
J gene: TRBJ1-2
V gene: TRBV5-6

CDR3 protein: CASKTFGGTNTEAFF
CDR3 DNA: TGTGCCAGCAAAACCTTCGGGGGCACCAACACTGAAGCTTTCTTT
D gene: -
clone size: -
J gene: TRBJ1-1
V gene: TRBV6-5

CDR3 protein: CASSLYQSSYEQYF
CDR3 DNA: TGTGCCAGCAGCTTATACCAGAGCTCCTACGAGCAGTACTTC
D gene: -
clone size: -
J gene: TRBJ2-7
V gene: TRBV7-6

CDR3 protein: CASSQQGEMTEAFF
CDR3 DNA: TGTGCCAGCAGCCAACAGGGGGAGATGACTGAAGCTTTCTTT
D gene: TRBD1
clone size: -
J gene: TRBJ1-1
V gene: TRBV3-1

CDR3 protein: CASSEPPASYGYTF
CDR3 DNA: TGTGCCAGCAGTGAACCCCCGGCCTCCTATGGCTACACCTTC
D gene: -
clone size: -
J gene: TRBJ1-2
V gene: TRBV2

CDR3 protein: CASLGQGTGGYTF
CDR3 DNA: TGTGCCAGCTTGGGACAGGGGACGGGGGGCTACACCTTC
D gene: TRBD1
clone size: -
J gene: TRBJ1-2
V gene: TRBV28

CDR3 protein: CSASTGRETQYF
CDR3 DNA: TGCAGTGCCTCAACAGGGCGGGAGACCCAGTACTTC
D gene: -
clone size: -
J gene: TRBJ2-5
V gene: TRBV20-1

CDR3 protein: CATSDHRGKVEQYF
CDR3 DNA: TGTGCCACCAGTGACCACAGGGGGAAGGTCGAGCAGTACTTC
D gene: TRBD1
clone size: once
J gene: TRBJ2-7
V gene: TRBV24-1

CDR3 protein: CSVLDNEQFF
CDR3 DNA: TGCAGCGTTCTAGATAATGAGCAGTTCTTC
D gene: -
clone size: -
J gene: TRBJ2-1
V gene: TRBV29-1

CDR3 protein: CASSPDVAKNIQYF
CDR3 DNA: TGTGCCAGCAGCCCGGACGTAGCCAAAAACATTCAGTACTTC
D gene: -
clone size: -
J gene: TRBJ2-4
V gene: TRBV7-9

CDR3 protein: CASSPEGGRTGDTQYF
CDR3 DNA: TGCGCCAGCAGCCCGGAGGGCGGGAGAACGGGAGATACGCAGTATTTT
D gene: TRBD2
clone size: -
J gene: TRBJ2-3
V gene: TRBV5-1

CDR3 protein: CASSLTRAEKLFF
CDR3 DNA: TGCGCCAGCAGTCTTACCCGGGCCGAAAAACTGTTTTTT
D gene: -
clone size: -
J gene: TRBJ1-4
V gene: TRBV4-1

CDR3 protein: CAWASEGGRPYEQYF
CDR3 DNA: TGTGCCTGGGCGTCTGAAGGGGGAAGGCCCTACGAGCAGTACTTC
D gene: -
clone size: -
J gene: TRBJ2-7
V gene: TRBV30

CDR3 protein: CASSPGTASYYEQYF
CDR3 DNA: TGTGCCAGCTCACCAGGGACAGCCTCCTACTACGAGCAGTACTTC
D gene: TRBD1
clone size: -
J gene: TRBJ2-7
V gene: TRBV18

CDR3 protein: CASSQDSKGASQPQHF
CDR3 DNA: TGTGCCAGCAGCCAAGATTCGAAGGGGGCGAGTCAGCCCCAGCATTTT
D gene: TRBD1
clone size: -
J gene: TRBJ1-5
V gene: TRBV4-2

CDR3 protein: CASSEPGLINYEQYF
CDR3 DNA: TGTGCCAGCAGTGAACCGGGCCTAATCAACTACGAGCAGTACTTC
D gene: -
clone size: -
J gene: TRBJ2-7
V gene: TRBV2

CDR3 protein: CASSGRQGGRGNQPQHF
CDR3 DNA: TGTGCCAGCAGTGGACGACAGGGGGGTCGAGGCAATCAGCCCCAGCATTTT
D gene: TRBD1
clone size: -
J gene: TRBJ1-5
V gene: TRBV6-1

CDR3 protein: CAWSALQETQYF
CDR3 DNA: TGTGCCTGGAGTGCCCTCCAAGAGACCCAGTACTTC
D gene: -
clone size: -
J gene: TRBJ2-5
V gene: TRBV30

CDR3 protein: CASSVVIGGTEAFF
CDR3 DNA: TGTGCCAGCAGCGTAGTGATAGGGGGCACTGAAGCTTTCTTT
D gene: -
clone size: -
J gene: TRBJ1-1
V gene: TRBV9

CDR3 protein: CASSLGFGNQPQHF
CDR3 DNA: TGTGCCAGCAGTTTAGGGTTTGGCAATCAGCCCCAGCATTTT
D gene: -
clone size: -
J gene: TRBJ1-5
V gene: TRBV12-3/TRBV12-4

CDR3 protein: CSALADSTDTQYF
CDR3 DNA: TGCAGCGCTTTAGCGGACAGCACAGATACGCAGTATTTT
D gene: -
clone size: -
J gene: TRBJ2-3
V gene: TRBV29-1

CDR3 protein: CSVAPGLASYNEQFF
CDR3 DNA: TGCAGCGTTGCCCCCGGTTTGGCTTCCTACAATGAGCAGTTCTTC
D gene: -
clone size: -
J gene: TRBJ2-1
V gene: TRBV29-1

CDR3 protein: CSARSTGTGSGEAFF
CDR3 DNA: TGCAGTGCTCGAAGCACCGGGACAGGGAGTGGTGAAGCTTTCTTT
D gene: TRBD1
clone size: -
J gene: TRBJ1-1
V gene: TRBV20-1

CDR3 protein: CASSRQQGSGNTIYF
CDR3 DNA: TGTGCCAGCAGCCGGCAACAGGGGTCGGGAAACACCATATATTTT
D gene: TRBD1
clone size: -
J gene: TRBJ1-3
V gene: TRBV3-1

CDR3 protein: CATRKEAGGGHEQFF
CDR3 DNA: TGTGCCACCCGGAAAGAGGCGGGCGGAGGACATGAGCAGTTCTTC
D gene: -
clone size: -
J gene: TRBJ2-1
V gene: TRBV2

CDR3 protein: CSASRLADRYEQYF
CDR3 DNA: TGCAGTGCTAGCCGACTAGCGGACCGCTACGAGCAGTACTTC
D gene: TRBD2
clone size: few
J gene: TRBJ2-7
V gene: TRBV20-1